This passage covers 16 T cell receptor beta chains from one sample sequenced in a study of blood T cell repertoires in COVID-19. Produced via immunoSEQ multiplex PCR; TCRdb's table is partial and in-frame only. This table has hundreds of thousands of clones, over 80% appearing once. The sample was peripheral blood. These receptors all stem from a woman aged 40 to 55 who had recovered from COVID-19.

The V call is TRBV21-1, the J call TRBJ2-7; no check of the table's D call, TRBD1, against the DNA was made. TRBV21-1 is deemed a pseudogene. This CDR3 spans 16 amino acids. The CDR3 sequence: CASSKRVPGNIYEQYF. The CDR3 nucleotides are TGTGCCAGCAGCAAACGCGTCCCAGGCAATATCTACGAGCAGTACTTC.

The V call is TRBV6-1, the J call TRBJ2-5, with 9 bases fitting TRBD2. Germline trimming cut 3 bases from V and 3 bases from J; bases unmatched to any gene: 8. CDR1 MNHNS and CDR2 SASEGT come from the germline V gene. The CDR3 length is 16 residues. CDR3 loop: CASSEIGSGGEETQYF. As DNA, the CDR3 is TGTGCCAGCAGTGAGATTGGTAGCGGGGGAGAAGAGACCCAGTACTTC.

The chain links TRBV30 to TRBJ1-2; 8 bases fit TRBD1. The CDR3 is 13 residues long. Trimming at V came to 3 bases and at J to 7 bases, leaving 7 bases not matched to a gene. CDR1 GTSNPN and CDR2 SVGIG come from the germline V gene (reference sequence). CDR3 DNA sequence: TGTGCCTGGAGCGTCACAGGGGGGACTGGCTACACCTTC. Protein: CAWSVTGGTGYTF. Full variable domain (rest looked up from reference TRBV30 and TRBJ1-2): SQTIHQWPATLVQPVGSPLSLECTVEGTSNPNLYWYRQAAGRGLQLLFYSVGIGQISSEVPQNLSASRPQDRQFILSSKKLLLSDSGFYLCAWSVTGGTGYTFGSGTRLTVV.

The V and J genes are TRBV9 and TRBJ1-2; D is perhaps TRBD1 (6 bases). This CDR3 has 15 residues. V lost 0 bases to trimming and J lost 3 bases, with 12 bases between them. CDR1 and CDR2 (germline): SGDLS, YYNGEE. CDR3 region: CASSVAPDSYYGYTF. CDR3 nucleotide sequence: TGTGCCAGCAGCGTAGCCCCGGACAGCTACTATGGCTACACCTTC.

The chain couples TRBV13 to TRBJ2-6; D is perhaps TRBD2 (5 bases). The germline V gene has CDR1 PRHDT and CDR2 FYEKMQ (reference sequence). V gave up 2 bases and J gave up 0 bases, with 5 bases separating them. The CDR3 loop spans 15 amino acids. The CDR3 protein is CASSLRGSGANVLTF. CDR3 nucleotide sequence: TGTGCCAGCAGCTTACGGGGCTCTGGGGCCAACGTCCTGACTTTC. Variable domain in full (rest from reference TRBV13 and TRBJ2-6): AAGVIQSPRHLIKEKRETATLKCYPIPRHDTVYWYQQGPGQDPQFLISFYEKMQSDKGSIPDRFSAQQFSDYHSELNMSSLELGDSALYFCASSLRGSGANVLTFGAGSRLTVL.

In DNA, the CDR3 is TGTGCCAGCAGTCCGAGGGACTATGGCTACACCTTC. Residues: CASSPRDYGYTF. This sequence joins TRBV2 and TRBJ1-2; the D is unclear. Germline V CDR1 and CDR2: SNHLY, FYNNEI. V was pared by 5 bases and J by 3 bases, with 7 bases between. The CDR3 has 12 amino acids. The full variable domain, completed using reference TRBV2 and TRBJ1-2, is EPEVTQTPSHQVTQMGQEVILRCVPISNHLYFYWYRQILGQKVEFLVSFYNNEISEKSEIFDDQFSVERPDGSNFTLKIRSTKLEDSAMYFCASSPRDYGYTFGSGTRLTVV.

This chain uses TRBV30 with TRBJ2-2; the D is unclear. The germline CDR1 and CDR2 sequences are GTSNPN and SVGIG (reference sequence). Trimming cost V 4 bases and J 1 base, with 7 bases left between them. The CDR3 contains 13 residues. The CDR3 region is CAWKHRNTGELFF. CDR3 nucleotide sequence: TGTGCCTGGAAGCACCGGAACACCGGGGAGCTGTTTTTT.

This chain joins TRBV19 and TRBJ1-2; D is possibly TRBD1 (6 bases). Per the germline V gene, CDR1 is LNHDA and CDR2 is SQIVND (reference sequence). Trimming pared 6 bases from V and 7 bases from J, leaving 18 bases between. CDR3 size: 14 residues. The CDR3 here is CASSLSTGRGGYTF. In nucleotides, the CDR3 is TGTGCCAGTAGCCTGTCAACAGGGAGGGGTGGCTACACCTTC.

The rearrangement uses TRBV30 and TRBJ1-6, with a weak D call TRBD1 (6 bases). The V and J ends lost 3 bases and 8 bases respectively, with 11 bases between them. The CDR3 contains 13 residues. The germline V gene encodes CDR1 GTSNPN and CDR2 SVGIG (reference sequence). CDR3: CAWSPGAYSPLHF. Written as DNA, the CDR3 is TGTGCCTGGAGCCCAGGGGCCTATTCACCCCTCCACTTT.

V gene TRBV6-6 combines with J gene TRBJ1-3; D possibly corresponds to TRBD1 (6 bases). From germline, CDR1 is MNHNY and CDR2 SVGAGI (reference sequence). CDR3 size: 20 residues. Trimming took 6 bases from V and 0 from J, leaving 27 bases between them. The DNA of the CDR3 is TGTGCCAGCAGCCGCCGCCTCCCCCAACAGGGTCAAAGCTCTGGAAACACCATATATTTT. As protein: CASSRRLPQQGQSSGNTIYF.

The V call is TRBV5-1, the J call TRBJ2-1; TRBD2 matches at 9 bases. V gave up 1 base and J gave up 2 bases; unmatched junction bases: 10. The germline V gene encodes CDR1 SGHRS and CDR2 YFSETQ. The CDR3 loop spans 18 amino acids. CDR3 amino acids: CASSLHRLSGGTYNEQFF. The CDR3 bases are TGCGCCAGCAGCTTGCACCGACTGAGCGGGGGGACCTACAATGAGCAGTTCTTC.

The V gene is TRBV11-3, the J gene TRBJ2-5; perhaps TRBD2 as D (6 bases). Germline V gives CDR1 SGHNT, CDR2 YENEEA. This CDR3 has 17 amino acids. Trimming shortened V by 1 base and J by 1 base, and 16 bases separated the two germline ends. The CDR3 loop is CASSLGNGRDLQETQYF. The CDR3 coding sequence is TGTGCCAGCAGCTTAGGAAACGGGCGGGACCTCCAAGAGACCCAGTACTTC.

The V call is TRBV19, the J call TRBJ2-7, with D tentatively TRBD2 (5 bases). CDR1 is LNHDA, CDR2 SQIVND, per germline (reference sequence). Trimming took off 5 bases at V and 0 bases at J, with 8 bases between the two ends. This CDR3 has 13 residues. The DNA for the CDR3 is TGTGCCAGTAGTTCCGGGATCTCCTACGAGCAGTACTTC. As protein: CASSSGISYEQYF.

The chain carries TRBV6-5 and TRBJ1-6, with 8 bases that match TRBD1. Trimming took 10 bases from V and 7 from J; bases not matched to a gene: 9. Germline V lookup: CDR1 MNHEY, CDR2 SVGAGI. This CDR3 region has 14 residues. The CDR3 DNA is TGTGCCACCTTGGGACAGGAGGAGAATTCACCCCTCCACTTT. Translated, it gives CATLGQEENSPLHF.

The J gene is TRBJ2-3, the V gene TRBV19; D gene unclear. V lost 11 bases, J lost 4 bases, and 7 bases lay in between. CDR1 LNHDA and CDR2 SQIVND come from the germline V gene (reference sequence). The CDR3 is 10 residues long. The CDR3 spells CAAGSDTQYF. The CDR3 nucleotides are TGTGCCGCCGGTTCAGATACGCAGTATTTT.

CDR3: CASNRGYGYTF. The CDR3 DNA sequence: TGTGCCAGCAACAGGGGGTATGGCTACACCTTC. The chain uses TRBV2 and TRBJ1-2; 8 nucleotides align to TRBD1. Trimming removed 7 bases from V and 5 bases from J; junction bases left unmatched: 0. The CDR3 is 11 amino acids. In germline, CDR1 is SNHLY, CDR2 FYNNEI.